These 7 T cell receptor beta chains share one sample of origin, sequenced in a study of T cell responses to AZD1222 COVID-19 vaccine. Data came from immunoSEQ multiplex PCR; TCRdb stores just in-frame clones and leaves some out. The sample lists tens of thousands of clones, under 90% occurring once. Material: peripheral blood, obtained on day 0 of AZD1222 vaccination. These receptor sequences come from an adult in good health.

The CDR3 here is CASSPRVGRDELSTNEKLFF. CDR3 nucleotide sequence: TGTGCCAGTAGTCCACGAGTAGGAAGGGACGAACTTTCAACTAATGAAAAACTGTTTTTT. The chain is built from TRBV19 and TRBJ1-4; maybe TRBD1 (5 bases). The CDR3 is 20 amino acids. The germline gives CDR1 LNHDA, CDR2 SQIVND (reference sequence). The V and J ends lost 5 bases and 0 bases respectively, with 25 bases between them.

In its sample, this clone was seen once. The V and J genes are TRBV7-2 and TRBJ2-1, with 8 bases matching TRBD2. The V gene end was trimmed by 5 bases and the J gene end by 12 bases; junction bases not matched to a gene: 18. Germline-derived CDR1 and CDR2 are SGHTA and FQGNSA. The CDR3 totals 16 residues. The CDR3 DNA reads TGTGCCAGCAGCCAACAAAGTCGGGGGGGCAAGGTGTGGCAGTTCTTC. Translating gives CASSQQSRGGKVWQFF.

The chain carries TRBV7-2 and TRBJ2-1; perhaps TRBD2 as D (7 bases). The CDR3 length is 13 residues. Germline lookup yields CDR1 SGHTA and CDR2 FQGNSA. Trimming shortened V by 11 bases and J by 6 bases, and 17 bases separated the two germline ends. The CDR3 sequence: CAGGGLGLNEQFF. DNA of the CDR3: TGTGCCGGGGGGGGGCTAGGTCTCAATGAGCAGTTCTTC.

The chain employs TRBV3-1 (or the pseudogene TRBV3-2) and TRBJ2-5; D unclear. Looked up from germline, CDR1 is LGHDT and CDR2 is YNNKEL (reference sequence). V was trimmed by 1 base and J by 3 bases, leaving 12 bases between them. There are 15 residues in the CDR3. The CDR3 protein is CASSQGWQLKETQYF. Here the CDR3 DNA reads TGTGCCAGCAGCCAAGGGTGGCAGCTTAAAGAGACCCAGTACTTC.

V usage is TRBV19 and J usage is TRBJ2-3, with TRBD2 matching over 11 bases. Germline-derived CDR1 and CDR2 are LNHDA and SQIVND (reference sequence). V lost 4 bases and J lost 4; bases outside the gene matches: 7. This CDR3 has 16 amino acids. The CDR3 DNA is TGTGCCAGTAGTAGTAGCGGGAGGGCAGGGGCAGATACGCAGTATTTT. Its translation: CASSSSGRAGADTQYF.

This clone was detected once. The chain joins TRBV9 to TRBJ1-2; D is unclear. From germline, CDR1 is SGDLS and CDR2 YYNGEE. This CDR3 spans 14 amino acids. V dropped 3 bases and J dropped 8 bases, with 17 bases sitting between them. CDR3 sequence (DNA): TGTGCCAGCAGCGAGCCCCCCGGTGGAGGCGGCTACACCTTC. It is translated as CASSEPPGGGGYTF.

The gene calls are TRBV9 and TRBJ2-2, with D hard to call. Germline CDR1 is SGDLS and CDR2 is YYNGEE. With 0 bases removed from V and 1 base from J, the gap between germline ends came to 7 bases. The CDR3 spans 15 residues. The CDR3 coding sequence is TGTGCCAGCAGCGTAGCTTTCTTGAACACCGGGGAGCTGTTTTTT. Its protein is CASSVAFLNTGELFF.